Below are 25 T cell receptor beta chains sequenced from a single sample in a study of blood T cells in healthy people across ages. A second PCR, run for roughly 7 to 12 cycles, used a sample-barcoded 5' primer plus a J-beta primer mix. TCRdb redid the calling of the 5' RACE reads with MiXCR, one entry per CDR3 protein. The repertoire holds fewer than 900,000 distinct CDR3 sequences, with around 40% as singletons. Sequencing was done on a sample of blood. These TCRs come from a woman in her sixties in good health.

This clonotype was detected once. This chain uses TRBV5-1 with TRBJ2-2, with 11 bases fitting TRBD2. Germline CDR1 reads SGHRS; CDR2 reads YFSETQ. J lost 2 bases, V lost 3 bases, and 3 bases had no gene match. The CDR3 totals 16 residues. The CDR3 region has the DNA TGCGCCAGCAGCTCGACTAGCGGGATAAACACCGGGGAGCTGTTTTTT. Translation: CASSSTSGINTGELFF. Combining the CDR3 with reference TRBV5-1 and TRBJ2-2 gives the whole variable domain KAGVTQTPRYLIKTRGQQVTLSCSPISGHRSVSWYQQTPGQGLQFLFEYFSETQRNKGNFPGRFSGRQFSNSRSEMNVSTLELGDSALYLCASSSTSGINTGELFFGEGSRLTVL.

CDR3 DNA: TGCAGTGCGAGGGAAGGGGGTCAGGGGTACGAGCAGTACTTC. It codes for CSAREGGQGYEQYF. J is TRBJ2-7 and V is TRBV20-1, with a possible D match to TRBD1 (6 bases). There are 14 residues in the CDR3. Germline CDR1 reads DFQATT; CDR2 reads SNEGSKA (reference sequence). The V and J ends lost 6 bases and 4 bases respectively, with 19 bases between them.

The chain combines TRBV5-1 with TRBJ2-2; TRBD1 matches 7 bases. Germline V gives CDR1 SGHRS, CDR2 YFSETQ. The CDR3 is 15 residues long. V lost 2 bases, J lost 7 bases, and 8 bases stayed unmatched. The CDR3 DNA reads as TGCGCCAGCAGCTTACCTGACAGGGCTGGCGGGGAGCTGTTTTTT. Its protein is CASSLPDRAGGELFF.

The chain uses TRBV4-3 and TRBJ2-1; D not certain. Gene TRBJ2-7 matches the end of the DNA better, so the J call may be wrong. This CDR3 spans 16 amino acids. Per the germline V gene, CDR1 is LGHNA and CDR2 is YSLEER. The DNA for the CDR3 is TGCGCCAGCAGCCAAGATTCCGGAGAGTCCTACAATGAGCAGTACTTC. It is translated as CASSQDSGESYNEQYF.

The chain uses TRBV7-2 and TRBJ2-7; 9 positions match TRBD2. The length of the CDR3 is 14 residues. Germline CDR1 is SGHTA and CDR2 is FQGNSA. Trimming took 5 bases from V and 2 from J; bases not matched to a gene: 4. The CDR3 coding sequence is TGTGCCAGCAGCGCTATAGCGGGGGCCTACGAGCAGTACTTC. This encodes CASSAIAGAYEQYF.

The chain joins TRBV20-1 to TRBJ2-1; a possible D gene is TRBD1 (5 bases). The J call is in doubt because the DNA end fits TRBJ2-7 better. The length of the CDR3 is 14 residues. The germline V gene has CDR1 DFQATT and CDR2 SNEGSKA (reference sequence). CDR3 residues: CSAALGARSYEQYF. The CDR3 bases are TGCAGTGCTGCCCTAGGGGCAAGGTCCTACGAGCAGTACTTC.

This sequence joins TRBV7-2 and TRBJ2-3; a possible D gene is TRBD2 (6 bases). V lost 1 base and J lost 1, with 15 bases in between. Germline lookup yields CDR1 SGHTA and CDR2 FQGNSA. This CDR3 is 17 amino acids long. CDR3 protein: CASSLGPPAGGTDTQYF. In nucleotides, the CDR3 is TGTGCCAGCAGCTTAGGGCCCCCAGCGGGTGGCACAGATACGCAGTATTTT.

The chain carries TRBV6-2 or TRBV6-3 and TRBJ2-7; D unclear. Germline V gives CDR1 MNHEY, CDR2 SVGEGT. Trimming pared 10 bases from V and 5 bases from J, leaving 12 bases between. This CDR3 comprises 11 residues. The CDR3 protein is CANPGGHEQYF. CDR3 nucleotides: TGTGCCAACCCAGGCGGCCACGAGCAGTACTTC.

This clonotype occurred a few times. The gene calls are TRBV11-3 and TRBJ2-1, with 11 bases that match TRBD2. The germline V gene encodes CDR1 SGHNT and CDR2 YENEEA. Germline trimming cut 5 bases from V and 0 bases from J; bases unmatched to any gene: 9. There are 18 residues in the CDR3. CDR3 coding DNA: TGTGCCAGCAGCACAAGTAGCGGGGGGGAAAGCTCCTACAATGAGCAGTTCTTC. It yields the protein CASSTSSGGESSYNEQFF.

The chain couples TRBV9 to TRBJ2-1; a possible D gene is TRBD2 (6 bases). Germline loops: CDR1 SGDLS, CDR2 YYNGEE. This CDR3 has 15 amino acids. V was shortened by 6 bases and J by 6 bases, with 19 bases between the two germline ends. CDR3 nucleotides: TGTGCCAGCAACGCGGGACCCCCCGCTTCCAATGAGCAGTTCTTC. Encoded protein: CASNAGPPASNEQFF.

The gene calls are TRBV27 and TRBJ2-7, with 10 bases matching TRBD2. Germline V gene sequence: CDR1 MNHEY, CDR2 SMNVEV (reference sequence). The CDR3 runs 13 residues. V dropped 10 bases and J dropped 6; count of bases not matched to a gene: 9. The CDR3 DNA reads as TGTGCCACCTCAGCGGGAGGGCCTTCCGAGCAGTACTTC. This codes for CATSAGGPSEQYF.

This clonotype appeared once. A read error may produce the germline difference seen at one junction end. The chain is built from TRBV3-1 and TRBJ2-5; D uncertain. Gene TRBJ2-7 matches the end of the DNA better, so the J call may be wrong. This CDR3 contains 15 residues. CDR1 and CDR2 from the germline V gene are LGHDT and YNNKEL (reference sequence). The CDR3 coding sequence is TGTGCCGGCAGTCAAGATCCCAACCTAGGGCTCGAGCAGTACTTC. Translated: CAGSQDPNLGLEQYF.

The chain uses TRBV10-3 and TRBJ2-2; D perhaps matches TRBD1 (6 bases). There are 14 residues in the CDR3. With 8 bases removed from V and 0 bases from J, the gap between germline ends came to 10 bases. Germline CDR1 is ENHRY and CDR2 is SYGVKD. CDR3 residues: CAIADSTNTGELFF. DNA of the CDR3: TGTGCCATCGCGGACAGTACGAACACCGGGGAGCTGTTTTTT.

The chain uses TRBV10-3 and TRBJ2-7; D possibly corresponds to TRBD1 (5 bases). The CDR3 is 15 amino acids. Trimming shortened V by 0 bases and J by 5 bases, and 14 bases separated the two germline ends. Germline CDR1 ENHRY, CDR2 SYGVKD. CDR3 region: CAISESFQGTHEQYF. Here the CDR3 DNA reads TGTGCCATCAGTGAGTCGTTCCAGGGTACCCACGAGCAGTACTTC.

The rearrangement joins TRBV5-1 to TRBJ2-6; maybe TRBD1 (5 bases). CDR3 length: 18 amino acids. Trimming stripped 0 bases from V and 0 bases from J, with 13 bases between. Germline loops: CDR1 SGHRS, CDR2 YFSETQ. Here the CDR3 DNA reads TGCGCCAGCAGCTTGGAAGGACACCGACTCTCTGGGGCCAACGTCCTGACTTTC. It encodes CASSLEGHRLSGANVLTF.

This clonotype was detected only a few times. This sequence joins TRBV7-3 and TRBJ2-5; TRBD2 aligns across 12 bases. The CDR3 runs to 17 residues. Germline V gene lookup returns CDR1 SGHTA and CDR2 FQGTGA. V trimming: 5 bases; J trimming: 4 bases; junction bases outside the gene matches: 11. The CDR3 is CASSTGLAGRLGETQYF. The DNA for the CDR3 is TGTGCCAGCAGCACCGGACTAGCGGGGAGACTGGGAGAGACCCAGTACTTC.

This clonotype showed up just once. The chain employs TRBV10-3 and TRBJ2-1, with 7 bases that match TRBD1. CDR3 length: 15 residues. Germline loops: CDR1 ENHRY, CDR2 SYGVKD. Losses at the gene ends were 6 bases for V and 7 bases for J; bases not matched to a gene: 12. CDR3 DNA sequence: TGTGCCATCAGAGCCGGACAGGTGGTTGGTAATGAGCAGTTCTTC. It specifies CAIRAGQVVGNEQFF.

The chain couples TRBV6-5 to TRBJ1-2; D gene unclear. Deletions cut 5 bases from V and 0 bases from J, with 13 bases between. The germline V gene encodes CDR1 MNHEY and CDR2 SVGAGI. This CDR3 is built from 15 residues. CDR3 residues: CASSRPGGTNYGYTF. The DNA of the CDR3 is TGTGCCAGCAGTCGCCCAGGAGGGACTAACTATGGCTACACCTTC.

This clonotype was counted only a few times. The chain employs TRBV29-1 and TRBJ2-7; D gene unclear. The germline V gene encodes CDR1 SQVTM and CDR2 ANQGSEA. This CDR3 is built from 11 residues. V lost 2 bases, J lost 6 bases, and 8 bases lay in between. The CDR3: CSVESGGEQYF. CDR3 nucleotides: TGCAGCGTTGAATCGGGCGGCGAGCAGTACTTC.

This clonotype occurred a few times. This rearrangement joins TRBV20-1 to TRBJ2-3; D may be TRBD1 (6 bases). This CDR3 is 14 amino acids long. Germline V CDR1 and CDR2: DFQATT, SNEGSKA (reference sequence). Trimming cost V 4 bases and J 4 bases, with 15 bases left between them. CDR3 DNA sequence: TGCAGTGCTATAACTCCAGGGGTGGCAGATACGCAGTATTTT. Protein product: CSAITPGVADTQYF.

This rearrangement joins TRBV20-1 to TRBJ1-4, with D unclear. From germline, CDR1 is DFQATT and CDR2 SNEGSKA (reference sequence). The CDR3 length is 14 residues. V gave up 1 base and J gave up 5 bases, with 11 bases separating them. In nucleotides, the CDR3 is TGCAGTGCTAGAGTTCCGGGGAGGAATGAAAAACTGTTTTTT. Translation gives CSARVPGRNEKLFF.

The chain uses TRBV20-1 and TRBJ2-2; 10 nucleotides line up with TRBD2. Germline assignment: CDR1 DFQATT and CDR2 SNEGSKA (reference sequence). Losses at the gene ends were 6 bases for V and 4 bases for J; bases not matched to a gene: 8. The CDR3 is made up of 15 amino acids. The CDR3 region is CSARRTSGITGELFF. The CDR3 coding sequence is TGCAGTGCCCGTAGGACTAGCGGTATCACCGGGGAGCTGTTTTTT.

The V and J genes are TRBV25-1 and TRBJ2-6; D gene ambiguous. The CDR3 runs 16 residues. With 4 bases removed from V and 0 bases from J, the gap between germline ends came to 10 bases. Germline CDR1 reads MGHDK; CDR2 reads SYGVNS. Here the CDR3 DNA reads TGTGCCAGCAGTGGAACTCGTTTCTCTGGGGCCAACGTCCTGACTTTC. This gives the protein CASSGTRFSGANVLTF.

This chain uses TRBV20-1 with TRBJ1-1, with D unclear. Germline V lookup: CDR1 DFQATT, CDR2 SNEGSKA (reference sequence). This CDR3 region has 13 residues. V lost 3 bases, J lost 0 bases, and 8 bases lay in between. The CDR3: CSARSDLNTEAFF. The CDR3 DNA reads TGCAGTGCTAGGTCGGACCTGAACACTGAAGCTTTCTTT.

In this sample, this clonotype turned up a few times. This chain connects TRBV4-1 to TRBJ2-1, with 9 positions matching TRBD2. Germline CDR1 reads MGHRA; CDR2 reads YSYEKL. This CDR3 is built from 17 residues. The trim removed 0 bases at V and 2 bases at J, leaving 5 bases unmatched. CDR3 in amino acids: CASSQDPGGGAYNEQFF. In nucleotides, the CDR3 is TGCGCCAGCAGCCAAGACCCGGGCGGGGGGGCCTACAATGAGCAGTTCTTC.